This record looks at one T cell receptor (beta chain) sequence and its context. This sample is part of a study of T cell clonotyping in hematopoietic cell transplantation. This table comes from immunoSEQ multiplex PCR, and its TCRdb copy is limited to in-frame clones, with some not included. The sample shows several thousand clones, about 97% of them seen only once. Indicated time point: recipient sample about 28 days before transplant, after cytoreduction. The ends were cut back, 3 bases at V and 8 bases at J, with 23 bases in the middle. Germline V CDR1 and CDR2: SGHAT, FQNNGV. This CDR3 contains 17 residues.

This sequence joins TRBV11-2 and TRBJ2-1; TRBD2 is a possible D gene (7 bases). Sequenced material: peripheral blood mononuclear cells, taken before stem cell transplant. The clonotype originates from a man aged 70 or older with acute myeloid leukemia. Some clones in this sample may be carry-over from other donors' samples. The CDR3 region has the DNA TGTGCCAGCAGCTTCGGGGCGGGGGCTACTCTGTGGGATGAGCAGTTCTTC. Translation gives CASSFGAGATLWDEQFF.